The 21 T cell receptor beta chains below were found in one sample sequenced in a study of T cell responses to AZD1222 COVID-19 vaccine. Using immunoSEQ multiplex PCR, the repertoire was profiled, and TCRdb retains in-frame clones only, with some absent. The data hold about 190,000 clones, with 85% to 95% observed a single time. Source: peripheral blood, taken on day 0 of AZD1222 vaccination. Source of these receptors: an adult in good health.

The chain employs TRBV7-9 and TRBJ1-1; possible D gene TRBD1, 5 bases. V was trimmed by 7 bases and J by 5 bases, leaving 17 bases between them. Germline assignment: CDR1 SEHNR and CDR2 FQNEAQ (reference sequence). The CDR3 sequence is 14 residues long. The CDR3 nucleotides read TGTGCCAGCATCCCCCGGCAGGGAAATACTGAAGCTTTCTTT. Protein sequence: CASIPRQGNTEAFF.

This rearrangement joins TRBV6-1 to TRBJ1-4; tentatively, D is TRBD1 (5 bases). Trimming took 0 bases from V and 8 from J, leaving 13 bases between them. There are 15 residues in the CDR3. Germline CDR1 reads MNHNS; CDR2 reads SASEGT. The CDR3 loop is CASSEATGLAEKLFF. The CDR3 coding sequence is TGTGCCAGCAGTGAAGCTACGGGGCTAGCCGAAAAACTGTTTTTT.

This chain connects TRBV6-1 to TRBJ2-1; 12 nucleotides align to TRBD2. The germline CDR1 and CDR2 sequences are MNHNS and SASEGT. This CDR3 is 18 amino acids long. J gave up 4 bases and V 3 bases, and 10 bases lay outside the gene matches. The CDR3 loop reads CASSDSIGTSGSYNEQFF. The CDR3 nucleotides are TGTGCCAGCAGTGATTCCATCGGGACTAGCGGGTCTTACAATGAGCAGTTCTTC.

The chain links TRBV23-1 to TRBJ1-4, with 8 bases matching TRBD1. TRBV23-1 is annotated as an ORF whose role is uncertain. This CDR3 is 14 amino acids long. The V and J ends lost 7 bases and 8 bases, in that order; junction bases with no gene match: 9. CDR3 nucleotides: TGCGCCAGCACCTTATGGACAGGGAGCGAAAAACTGTTTTTT. It translates to CASTLWTGSEKLFF.

The chain joins TRBV5-4 to TRBJ2-1; D ambiguous. The ends were cut back, 4 bases at V and 8 bases at J, with 10 bases in the middle. The germline CDR1 and CDR2 sequences are SGHNT and YYREEE (reference sequence). This CDR3 region has 12 residues. As DNA, the CDR3 is TGTGCCAGCAGCCCTATGGCGGATGAGCAGTTCTTC. It encodes CASSPMADEQFF. Together with reference TRBV5-4 and TRBJ2-1, the CDR3 gives the full variable domain: ETGVTQSPTHLIKTRGQQVTLRCSSQSGHNTVSWYQQALGQGPQFIFQYYREEENGRGNFPPRFSGLQFPNYSSELNVNALELDDSALYLCASSPMADEQFFGPGTRLTVL.

V and J are TRBV11-2 and TRBJ1-1; 8 bases are shared with TRBD1. V lost 5 bases to trimming and J lost 5 bases; unmatched junction nucleotides: 13. Germline CDR1 reads SGHAT; CDR2 reads FQNNGV. The CDR3 consists of 16 residues. For the CDR3, the DNA is TGTGCCAGCAGCCACCTTCGGGCACAGGGGGGAACTGAAGCTTTCTTT. Amino acid sequence: CASSHLRAQGGTEAFF. The variable domain in full, completed from reference TRBV11-2 and TRBJ1-1, reads EAGVAQSPRYKIIEKRQSVAFWCNPISGHATLYWYQQILGQGPKLLIQFQNNGVVDDSQLPKDRFSAERLKGVDSTLKIQPAKLEDSAVYLCASSHLRAQGGTEAFFGQGTRLTVV.

This chain uses TRBV4-1 with TRBJ2-5; D is unclear. Germline assignment: CDR1 MGHRA and CDR2 YSYEKL. V was trimmed by 0 bases and J by 1 base, leaving 12 bases between them. The CDR3 has 16 residues. This CDR3 reads CASSQDGLEGQETQYF. CDR3 bases: TGCGCCAGCAGCCAAGATGGGTTGGAAGGCCAAGAGACCCAGTACTTC.

This chain joins TRBV2 and TRBJ1-2; perhaps TRBD1 as D (5 bases). V lost 3 bases and J lost 8, with 13 bases in between. There are 13 residues in the CDR3. Looked up from germline, CDR1 is SNHLY and CDR2 is FYNNEI. CDR3 residues: CASSEGRVDGYTF. The CDR3 bases are TGTGCCAGCAGTGAGGGCAGGGTCGACGGCTACACCTTC.

The chain combines TRBV5-5 with TRBJ2-5; D is uncertain. Germline CDR1 is SGHKS and CDR2 is YYEKEE (reference sequence). The CDR3 extends over 15 amino acids. V was clipped by 1 base and J by 1 base, with 11 bases between them. The CDR3 is CASSLSSGPQETQYF. Written as DNA, the CDR3 is TGTGCCAGCAGCTTGTCGTCAGGCCCCCAAGAGACCCAGTACTTC.

The gene calls are TRBV27 and TRBJ1-2, with a weak D call TRBD1 (5 bases). V lost 3 bases to trimming and J lost 4 bases, with 12 bases between them. The CDR3 extends over 14 amino acids. Germline V gene lookup returns CDR1 MNHEY and CDR2 SMNVEV (reference sequence). CDR3 protein: CASSLSGGGYGYTF. In DNA form, the CDR3 reads TGTGCCAGCAGTTTGTCGGGGGGTGGCTATGGCTACACCTTC.

The chain couples TRBV12-3 or TRBV12-4 to TRBJ2-2; D uncertain. CDR3 length equals 13 residues. The germline V and J ends were trimmed by 7 bases and 0 bases, with 6 bases remaining between them. In DNA, the CDR3 is TGTGCCAGCACGAACTCGAACACCGGGGAGCTGTTTTTT. This gives the protein CASTNSNTGELFF.

In the case of this clone: Its ends do not fully match the called genes, so a read error is possible. The chain recombines TRBV14 with TRBJ2-5, with D perhaps matching TRBD1 or TRBD2 (7 bases each). Per germline, CDR1 SGHDN and CDR2 FVKESK. The CDR3 is 16 amino acids. This CDR3 reads CASSLRPTGDREAPNF. The CDR3 region has the DNA TGTGCCAGCAGCCTTCGGCCAACAGGGGACCGGGAGGCCCCCAACTTC.

The chain is built from TRBV9 and TRBJ2-1; D possibly corresponds to TRBD2 (5 bases). The V and J ends lost 3 bases and 9 bases respectively, with 16 bases between them. The CDR3 is 14 amino acids. Germline CDR1 and CDR2: SGDLS and YYNGEE. The CDR3 sequence: CASSGGGQASEQFF. DNA of the CDR3: TGTGCCAGCAGCGGCGGAGGTCAGGCTAGTGAGCAGTTCTTC.

This chain links TRBV7-9 with TRBJ1-4; D is ambiguous. The CDR3 has 14 amino acids. Germline values: CDR1 SEHNR, CDR2 FQNEAQ (reference sequence). V gave up 1 base and J gave up 4 bases, with 7 bases separating them. The CDR3 nucleotides are TGTGCCAGCAGCTTAGGGCGGCATAATGAAAAACTGTTTTTT. This encodes CASSLGRHNEKLFF. Combining the CDR3 with reference TRBV7-9 and TRBJ1-4 gives the whole variable domain DTGVSQNPRHKITKRGQNVTFRCDPISEHNRLYWYRQTLGQGPEFLTYFQNEAQLEKSRLLSDRFSAERPKGSFSTLEIQRTEQGDSAMYLCASSLGRHNEKLFFGSGTQLSVL.

The genes are TRBV7-8 and TRBJ2-1; 9 bases are shared with TRBD1. The length of the CDR3 is 16 residues. J lost 9 bases, V lost 5 bases, and 14 bases had no gene match. The germline gives CDR1 SGHVS, CDR2 FQNEAQ. The CDR3 sequence: CASSPTSRQGVIEQFF. For the CDR3, the DNA is TGTGCCAGCAGCCCAACCTCGAGACAGGGGGTGATTGAGCAGTTCTTC.

This rearrangement joins TRBV4-1 to TRBJ2-1, with 12 bases identical to TRBD2. J was trimmed by 8 bases and V by 1 base; bases with no gene match: 15. This CDR3 has 19 residues. The germline V gene encodes CDR1 MGHRA and CDR2 YSYEKL. CDR3 DNA: TGCGCCAGCAGCCAAGCTCGGACTAGCGGGGCGGGGAGTGCGGATGAGCAGTTCTTC. Translation gives CASSQARTSGAGSADEQFF.

CDR3: CASSFLGAGGHEQFF. In DNA, the CDR3 is TGTGCCAGTAGTTTCCTAGGGGCGGGCGGTCATGAGCAGTTCTTC. V gene TRBV19 combines with J gene TRBJ2-1; D could derive from TRBD1 or TRBD2 (5 bases each). This CDR3 is built from 15 residues. V gave up 5 bases and J gave up 8 bases, with 19 bases separating them. Germline V gene data show CDR1 as LNHDA and CDR2 as SQIVND (reference sequence).

The CDR3 coding sequence is TGCGCCAGCTCCTCGACTAGCATCCCCTACGAGCAGTACTTC. Its translation: CASSSTSIPYEQYF. The rearrangement uses TRBV5-1 and TRBJ2-7, with 7 nucleotides matching TRBD2. Germline CDR1 reads SGHRS; CDR2 reads YFSETQ. The CDR3 consists of 14 residues. Germline trimming cut 7 bases from V and 2 bases from J; bases unmatched to any gene: 9.

The chain employs TRBV27 and TRBJ2-3; D is ambiguous. CDR3 length: 14 residues. The V and J ends lost 2 bases and 1 base respectively, with 7 bases between them. From germline, CDR1 is MNHEY and CDR2 SMNVEV (reference sequence). The CDR3 is CASSLADGTDTQYF. DNA of the CDR3: TGTGCCAGCAGTTTAGCGGACGGCACAGATACGCAGTATTTT.

This clone is a singleton in its sample. J is TRBJ2-3 and V is TRBV7-9; 14 bases are a match to TRBD2. V lost 5 bases, J lost 2 bases, and 12 bases stayed unmatched. The V gene's germline CDR1 is SEHNR and CDR2 FQNEAQ (reference sequence). The CDR3 consists of 19 residues. The CDR3 DNA sequence: TGTGCCAGCAGCCGGGGACTAGCGGGAGTATTCGGGTCCACAGATACGCAGTATTTT. It is translated as CASSRGLAGVFGSTDTQYF.

The chain is built from TRBV6-5 and TRBJ2-5; TRBD2 aligns across 8 bases. Trimming at V came to 2 bases and at J to 2 bases, leaving 4 bases not matched to a gene. Germline V gene lookup returns CDR1 MNHEY and CDR2 SVGAGI. This CDR3 is 15 amino acids long. The CDR3 nucleotides read TGTGCCAGCAGTTACGAGGCTAGCGGGCAAGAGACCCAGTACTTC. Amino acid sequence: CASSYEASGQETQYF.